The clone carrying this T cell receptor beta chain was counted once. CDR3 size: 15 residues. Trimming took 2 bases from V and 0 from J; bases not matched to a gene: 4. CDR1 is MDHEN and CDR2 is SYDVKM in the germline V gene. Sequencing was performed with immunoSEQ multiplex PCR; in TCRdb, only in-frame clones are kept and a portion is missing. The table includes 55,000 to 65,000 clones, 93% detected once. The record originates from a study of T cell changes during pregnancy in multiple sclerosis. V gene TRBV28 combines with J gene TRBJ2-7; TRBD2 aligns across 7 bases. The specimen comprised peripheral blood, sampled after pregnancy. The sequence came from a female donor with multiple sclerosis, enrolled in a pregnancy study. The CDR3 nucleotides read TGTGCCAGCAGTTTAAGAGCGGGGAGCTCCTACGAGCAGTACTTC. This encodes CASSLRAGSSYEQYF.